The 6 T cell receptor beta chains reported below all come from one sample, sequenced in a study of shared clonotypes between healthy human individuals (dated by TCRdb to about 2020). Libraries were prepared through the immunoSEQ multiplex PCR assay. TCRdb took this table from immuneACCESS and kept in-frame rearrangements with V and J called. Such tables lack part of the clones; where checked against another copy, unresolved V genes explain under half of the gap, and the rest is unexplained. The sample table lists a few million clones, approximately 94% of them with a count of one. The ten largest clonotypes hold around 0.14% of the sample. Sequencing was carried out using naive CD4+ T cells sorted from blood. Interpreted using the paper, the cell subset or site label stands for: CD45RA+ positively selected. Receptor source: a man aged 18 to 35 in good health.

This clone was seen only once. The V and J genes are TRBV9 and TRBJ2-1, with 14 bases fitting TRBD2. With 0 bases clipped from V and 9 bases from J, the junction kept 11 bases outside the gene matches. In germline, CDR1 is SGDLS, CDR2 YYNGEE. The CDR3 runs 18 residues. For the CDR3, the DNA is TGTGCCAGCAGCGTAGTGGCCAGACTAGCGGGAGGGCCGCTTGAGCAGTTCTTC. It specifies CASSVVARLAGGPLEQFF.

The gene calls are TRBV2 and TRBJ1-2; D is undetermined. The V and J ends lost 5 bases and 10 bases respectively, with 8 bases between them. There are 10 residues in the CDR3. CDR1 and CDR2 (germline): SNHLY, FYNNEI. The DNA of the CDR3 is TGTGCCAGCAGTTCACGGAACTACACCTTC. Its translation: CASSSRNYTF.

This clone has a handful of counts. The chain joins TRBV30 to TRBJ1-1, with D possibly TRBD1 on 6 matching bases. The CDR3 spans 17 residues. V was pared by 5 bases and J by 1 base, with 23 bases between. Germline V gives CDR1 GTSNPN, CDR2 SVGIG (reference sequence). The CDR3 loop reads CAWASVRGRGSNTEAFF. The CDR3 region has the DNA TGTGCCTGGGCCTCAGTCCGGGGGCGCGGGTCGAACACTGAAGCTTTCTTT.

The CDR3 is CASLTGGLGNEQFF. The DNA for the CDR3 is TGTGCCAGCTTGACGGGGGGACTAGGCAATGAGCAGTTCTTC. J is TRBJ2-1 and V is TRBV7-9, with 8 bases lining up with TRBD2. The CDR3 is 14 residues long. The germline V gene has CDR1 SEHNR and CDR2 FQNEAQ (reference sequence). With 8 bases clipped from V and 6 bases from J, the junction kept 9 bases outside the gene matches. Drawing the rest from reference TRBV7-9 and TRBJ2-1, the complete variable domain is DTGVSQNPRHKITKRGQNVTFRCDPISEHNRLYWYRQTLGQGPEFLTYFQNEAQLEKSRLLSDRFSAERPKGSFSTLEIQRTEQGDSAMYLCASLTGGLGNEQFFGPGTRLTVL.

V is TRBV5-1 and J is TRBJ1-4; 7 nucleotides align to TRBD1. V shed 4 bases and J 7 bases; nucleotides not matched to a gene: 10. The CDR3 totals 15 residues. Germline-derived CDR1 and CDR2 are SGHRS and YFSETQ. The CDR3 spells CASSDTGDRGEKLFF. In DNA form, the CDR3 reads TGCGCCAGCAGCGATACAGGGGATCGAGGTGAAAAACTGTTTTTT. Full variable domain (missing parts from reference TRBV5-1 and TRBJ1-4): KAGVTQTPRYLIKTRGQQVTLSCSPISGHRSVSWYQQTPGQGLQFLFEYFSETQRNKGNFPGRFSGRQFSNSRSEMNVSTLELGDSALYLCASSDTGDRGEKLFFGSGTQLSVL.

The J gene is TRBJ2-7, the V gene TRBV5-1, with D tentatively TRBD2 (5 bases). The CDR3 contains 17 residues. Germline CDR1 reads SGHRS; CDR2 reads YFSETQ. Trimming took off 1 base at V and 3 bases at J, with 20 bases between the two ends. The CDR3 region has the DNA TGCGCCAGCAGCTTGTTTGGCCAACGGGGATTTTTCTACGAGCAGTACTTC. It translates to CASSLFGQRGFFYEQYF.